This entry lists 27 T cell receptor beta chains sequenced from one sample in a study of OX40 agonist ivuxolimab in advanced cancers. TCRdb keeps only in-frame clones here, not all; method: immunoSEQ multiplex PCR. The sample shows tens of thousands of clones, about 88% of them seen only once. The sequencing used CD4+ or CD8+ T cells sorted from blood, collected in a trial of the OX40 agonist ivuxolimab. Receptor source: an adult with an advanced solid tumor such as melanoma, head and neck, liver or kidney cancer.

This rearrangement joins TRBV13 to TRBJ1-2; D is ambiguous. In germline, CDR1 is PRHDT, CDR2 FYEKMQ (reference sequence). Between the trimmed V and J ends, which lost 6 bases and 2 bases, there was a span of 10 bases. The CDR3 sequence is 13 residues long. The CDR3 nucleotides are TGTGCCAGCAGTGATACCACGAACTATGGCTACACCTTC. Its protein product is CASSDTTNYGYTF.

The V call is TRBV9, the J call TRBJ2-7; unclear D gene. In germline, CDR1 is SGDLS, CDR2 YYNGEE. V was clipped by 0 bases and J by 6 bases, with 13 bases between them. The CDR3 is made up of 14 amino acids. The CDR3 sequence is CASSVGPLWSEQYF. CDR3 in DNA: TGTGCCAGCAGCGTAGGTCCGCTCTGGTCCGAGCAGTACTTC.

This clone has only one observation. V usage is TRBV19 and J usage is TRBJ2-7; perhaps TRBD1 as D (6 bases). The ends were cut back, 0 bases at V and 2 bases at J, with 14 bases in the middle. CDR1 is LNHDA and CDR2 is SQIVND in the germline V gene (reference sequence). The CDR3 spans 16 residues. CDR3 DNA sequence: TGTGCCAGTAGTATAGATCACACAGGGAAACCCTACGAGCAGTACTTC. Its translation is CASSIDHTGKPYEQYF.

The chain carries TRBV6-5 and TRBJ1-2; 9 nucleotides align to TRBD1. V lost 2 bases, J lost 6 bases, and 10 bases stayed unmatched. The CDR3 is 16 residues long. The germline gives CDR1 MNHEY, CDR2 SVGAGI. The CDR3 nucleotides are TGTGCCAGCAGTTACACTTACAGGGGGCGCCCCGATGGCTACACCTTC. It is translated as CASSYTYRGRPDGYTF.

The rearrangement joins TRBV4-3 to TRBJ1-3, with TRBD1 matching 9 bases. V was pared by 3 bases and J by 1 base, with 1 base of the junction left unmatched. Germline values: CDR1 LGHNA, CDR2 YSLEER. The CDR3 spans 15 residues. Here the CDR3 reads CASSQDRGSGNTIYF. CDR3 bases: TGCGCCAGCAGCCAGGACAGGGGATCTGGAAACACCATATATTTT.

V gene TRBV4-1 combines with J gene TRBJ1-5; perhaps TRBD1 as D (6 bases). The CDR3 extends over 15 amino acids. Trimming took off 4 bases at V and 1 base at J, with 11 bases between the two ends. The germline V gene encodes CDR1 MGHRA and CDR2 YSYEKL. The CDR3 spells CASSRGQLSNQPQHF. The CDR3 bases are TGCGCCAGCAGCCGCGGACAGTTAAGCAATCAGCCCCAGCATTTT.

This clone appeared a single time. The gene calls are TRBV10-3 and TRBJ1-2; 11 positions agree with TRBD1. Germline V gives CDR1 ENHRY, CDR2 SYGVKD. The trim removed 9 bases at V and 4 bases at J, leaving 4 bases unmatched. This CDR3 has 13 residues. CDR3 residues: CAIAGTGGYGYTF. As DNA, the CDR3 is TGTGCCATAGCCGGGACAGGGGGCTATGGCTACACCTTC.

The J gene is TRBJ1-1, the V gene TRBV5-1, with D unclear. The CDR3 sequence is 14 residues long. Per germline, CDR1 SGHRS and CDR2 YFSETQ. Trimming removed 0 bases from V and 7 bases from J, with 13 bases in between. The chain's CDR3 is CASSLVSGWDEAFF. CDR3 DNA: TGCGCCAGCAGCTTGGTTTCTGGATGGGATGAAGCTTTCTTT.

This sequence joins TRBV13 and TRBJ2-5; no clear D gene. Trimming cost V 5 bases and J 2 bases, with 18 bases left between them. The CDR3 has 16 amino acids. Germline V gene data show CDR1 as PRHDT and CDR2 as FYEKMQ (reference sequence). Here the CDR3 DNA reads TGTGCCAGCAGCACCTCAGACGGGCTCCTACAAGAGACCCAGTACTTC. This translates into CASSTSDGLLQETQYF.

This sequence joins TRBV9 and TRBJ2-5, with TRBD1 identical over 7 bases. The V and J ends lost 6 bases and 0 bases, in that order; junction bases with no gene match: 5. CDR1 and CDR2 (germline): SGDLS, YYNGEE. The CDR3 covers 14 residues. As DNA, the CDR3 is TGTGCCAGCACCTCCGGACAGGACCAAGAGACCCAGTACTTC. Its translation is CASTSGQDQETQYF.

This clone is deemed medium-sized. This rearrangement joins TRBV5-1 to TRBJ2-3; TRBD2 aligns across 7 bases. This CDR3 comprises 15 residues. Unmatched junction bases numbered 6, after V lost 1 base and J lost 4 bases. The germline V gene has CDR1 SGHRS and CDR2 YFSETQ. The CDR3 is CASSLLNGGSDTQYF. Here the CDR3 DNA reads TGCGCCAGCAGCTTGTTGAACGGGGGGTCAGATACGCAGTATTTT. Using reference TRBV5-1 and TRBJ2-3 for the parts outside the CDR3, the full variable domain is KAGVTQTPRYLIKTRGQQVTLSCSPISGHRSVSWYQQTPGQGLQFLFEYFSETQRNKGNFPGRFSGRQFSNSRSEMNVSTLELGDSALYLCASSLLNGGSDTQYFGPGTRLTVL.

CDR3 region: CASSPDSTDTQYF. The CDR3 region has the DNA TGTGCCAGCAGCCCCGATAGCACAGATACGCAGTATTTT. The rearrangement links TRBV5-4 to TRBJ2-3; no firm D call. V gave up 4 bases and J gave up 0 bases, with 6 bases separating them. There are 13 residues in the CDR3. From germline, CDR1 is SGHNT and CDR2 YYREEE (reference sequence).

This chain joins TRBV28 and TRBJ1-3; no firm D call. The CDR3 runs 12 residues. V lost 1 base, J lost 9 bases, and 7 bases lay in between. Germline V lookup: CDR1 MDHEN, CDR2 SYDVKM. The CDR3, as DNA: TGTGCCAGCAGTTTATCTCCGGGCACCATATATTTT. Amino acid sequence: CASSLSPGTIYF.

The chain employs TRBV28 and TRBJ2-2; a possible D gene is TRBD2 (6 bases). Germline loops: CDR1 MDHEN, CDR2 SYDVKM. The V gene lost 2 bases and the J gene lost 4 bases, with 8 bases spanning the gap. The CDR3 contains 14 residues. The CDR3 loop reads CASSLPRGTGELFF. Here the CDR3 DNA reads TGTGCCAGCAGTTTACCGCGGGGCACCGGGGAGCTGTTTTTT.

The V call is TRBV13, the J call TRBJ2-7; 8 positions agree with TRBD2. The CDR3 spans 17 residues. Germline CDR1 is PRHDT and CDR2 is FYEKMQ (reference sequence). J lost 3 bases, V lost 4 bases, and 14 bases had no gene match. CDR3 amino acids: CASSSRTSPGLFYEQYF. In DNA, the CDR3 is TGTGCCAGCAGCTCCCGGACTAGCCCTGGTTTATTCTACGAGCAGTACTTC.

The chain employs TRBV28 and TRBJ2-3; weak D call: TRBD2 (6 bases). The CDR3 runs 19 residues. Per germline, CDR1 MDHEN and CDR2 SYDVKM. V lost 10 bases to trimming and J lost 3 bases, with 32 bases between them. The CDR3 nucleotides read TGTGCCACCCACCTCGGACCGAGCGAGGGACTTCAAGGGACAGATACGCAGTATTTT. Its translation: CATHLGPSEGLQGTDTQYF.

The chain combines TRBV4-1 with TRBJ2-5; tentatively, D is TRBD2 (5 bases). The V gene's germline CDR1 is MGHRA and CDR2 YSYEKL. The CDR3 runs to 16 residues. Deletions cut 0 bases from V and 4 bases from J, with 15 bases between. This chain's CDR3 is CASSQESVLALETQYF. CDR3 DNA: TGCGCCAGCAGCCAAGAGTCGGTGCTAGCTTTAGAGACCCAGTACTTC.

There are a few counts of this clone. In DNA, the CDR3 is TGTGCCAGCAGCAACGGTCCTAGAGACAGGGGGACGGATGAGCAGTTCTTC. This sequence encodes CASSNGPRDRGTDEQFF. This rearrangement joins TRBV21-1 to TRBJ2-1; no check of the table's D call, TRBD1, against the DNA was made. TRBV21-1 is given as a pseudogene. This CDR3 region has 17 residues.

This chain joins TRBV9 and TRBJ1-1; D uncertain. This CDR3 comprises 13 residues. Looked up from germline, CDR1 is SGDLS and CDR2 is YYNGEE. The ends were cut back, 0 bases at V and 6 bases at J, with 9 bases in the middle. The CDR3 DNA reads TGTGCCAGCAGCGTAGGGCTAACGTCTGAAGCTTTCTTT. Translation: CASSVGLTSEAFF.

The table lists this clone with a count of one. The chain links TRBV9 to TRBJ2-5; TRBD2 matches at 9 bases. V lost 4 bases to trimming and J lost 4 bases; unmatched junction nucleotides: 5. The CDR3 spans 14 residues. Germline values: CDR1 SGDLS, CDR2 YYNGEE. DNA for the CDR3: TGTGCCAGCAGCCCTGGCGGGGGGGCAGAGACCCAGTACTTC. As protein: CASSPGGGAETQYF.

The rearrangement uses TRBV2 and TRBJ1-5, with D unclear. The CDR3 runs 13 residues. Germline CDR1 is SNHLY and CDR2 is FYNNEI. V was shortened by 6 bases and J by 3 bases, with 9 bases between the two germline ends. For the CDR3, the DNA is TGTGCCAGCAGCCGACAAAACAATCAGCCCCAGCATTTT. It specifies CASSRQNNQPQHF.

This rearrangement joins TRBV28 to TRBJ1-2, with a possible D match to TRBD1 (6 bases). CDR3 size: 14 residues. Deletions cut 5 bases from V and 7 bases from J, with 17 bases between. Germline V lookup: CDR1 MDHEN, CDR2 SYDVKM. As DNA, the CDR3 is TGTGCCAGCAGTCCCCTAGGGGGTCACGGTGGCTACACCTTC. This codes for CASSPLGGHGGYTF.

The chain couples TRBV13 to TRBJ2-3, with TRBD2 matching over 14 bases. V trimming: 4 bases; J trimming: 5 bases; junction bases outside the gene matches: 11. CDR3 length: 18 amino acids. Germline CDR1 is PRHDT and CDR2 is FYEKMQ (reference sequence). The CDR3 DNA reads as TGTGCCAGCAGCTCCCGACTAGCGGGGGGGCTTGGGGGAGATACGCAGTATTTT. It codes for CASSSRLAGGLGGDTQYF.

This clone was observed a handful of times. The same CDR3 also results from other DNA sequences found in this sample. The chain recombines TRBV13 with TRBJ1-2; weak D call: TRBD1 (6 bases). The CDR3 has 14 residues. Germline V CDR1 and CDR2: PRHDT, FYEKMQ (reference sequence). The V and J ends lost 0 bases and 3 bases respectively, with 8 bases between them. The CDR3 coding sequence is TGTGCCAGCAGCTTAGGTAGGGGGGACTATGGCTACACCTTC. Translation gives CASSLGRGDYGYTF.

V is TRBV19 and J is TRBJ1-1, with 7 bases that match TRBD1. Trimming at V came to 1 base and at J to 8 bases, leaving 4 bases not matched to a gene. CDR3 length: 13 amino acids. The germline V gene has CDR1 LNHDA and CDR2 SQIVND (reference sequence). The CDR3 sequence: CASSIGGTVEAFF. The CDR3 bases are TGTGCCAGTAGTATAGGCGGGACAGTAGAAGCTTTCTTT.

The chain recombines TRBV2 with TRBJ2-2; TRBD2 matches 7 bases. The junction had 4 bases not matched to a gene; V was cut back by 0 bases and J by 6 bases. The CDR3 extends over 15 amino acids. Germline CDR1 reads SNHLY; CDR2 reads FYNNEI. Here the CDR3 DNA reads TGTGCCAGCAGTGAAGCCTGGAGCGGGGCCGGGGAGCTGTTTTTT. It is translated as CASSEAWSGAGELFF.

V gene TRBV28 combines with J gene TRBJ2-7; 10 nucleotides align to TRBD2. The V and J ends lost 5 bases and 6 bases, in that order; junction bases with no gene match: 13. CDR1 and CDR2 (germline): MDHEN, SYDVKM. The CDR3 is made up of 16 amino acids. This chain's CDR3 is CASSGGASGSRGEQYF. In nucleotides, the CDR3 is TGTGCCAGCAGTGGGGGGGCTAGCGGGAGTCGGGGCGAGCAGTACTTC.